What follows are 23 T cell receptor beta chains derived from one specimen sequenced in a study of shared clonotypes between healthy human individuals. Profiling relied on immunoSEQ multiplex PCR, and the TCRdb table lists in-frame clones only, not all of them. Here the sample spans millions of clones, around nine tenths being singletons. Source material: naive CD4+ T cells sorted from blood. Subset in this sample: CD45RA+ positively selected. These receptor sequences come from a man younger than 30 in good health.

The sample holds one count of this clone. The rearrangement uses TRBV6-6 and TRBJ1-1; D not resolved. Germline-derived CDR1 and CDR2 are MNHNY and SVGAGI (reference sequence). This CDR3 region has 13 residues. Trimming removed 0 bases at V and 3 bases at J, with 5 bases between. CDR3 nucleotide sequence: TGTGCCAGCAGTTACTCTGAGGACACTGAAGCTTTCTTT. As protein: CASSYSEDTEAFF.

This chain connects TRBV5-4 to TRBJ2-5; D remains unclear. V was pared by 1 base and J by 5 bases, with 12 bases between. The length of the CDR3 is 14 residues. Germline values: CDR1 SGHNT, CDR2 YYREEE (reference sequence). CDR3 sequence reads: CASSLSLTTETQYF. CDR3 in DNA: TGTGCCAGCAGCTTGAGTTTAACTACGGAGACCCAGTACTTC.

V is TRBV21-1 and J is TRBJ1-1. TRBV21-1 is labeled a pseudogene. The CDR3 runs to 15 residues. In DNA form, the CDR3 reads TGTGCCAGCAGCAAGCCCGACCCAGTAGGCACTGAAGCTTTCTTT. This translates into CASSKPDPVGTEAFF.

The gene calls are TRBV7-9 and TRBJ2-3; D possibly corresponds to TRBD2 (5 bases). The V and J ends lost 4 bases and 0 bases respectively, with 20 bases between them. Germline V CDR1 and CDR2: SEHNR, FQNEAQ (reference sequence). The CDR3 has 18 residues. The CDR3 sequence is CASSSLRPLVPSTDTQYF. CDR3 DNA: TGTGCCAGCAGCTCCTTACGCCCACTAGTTCCTAGCACAGATACGCAGTATTTT.

This rearrangement joins TRBV14 to TRBJ2-5; D possibly uses TRBD1 or TRBD2 (6 bases each). Trimming took 1 base from V and 5 from J, leaving 14 bases between them. CDR3 length equals 15 residues. Looked up from germline, CDR1 is SGHDN and CDR2 is FVKESK. DNA of the CDR3: TGTGCCAGCAGCCAAGGTCCGGGGGCCTATGAGACCCAGTACTTC. It encodes CASSQGPGAYETQYF. Full variable domain (rest looked up from reference TRBV14 and TRBJ2-5): EAGVTQFPSHSVIEKGQTVTLRCDPISGHDNLYWYRRVMGKEIKFLLHFVKESKQDESGMPNNRFLAERTGGTYSTLKVQPAELEDSGVYFCASSQGPGAYETQYFGPGTRLLVL.

This chain connects TRBV7-8 to TRBJ2-6; a weak D match, TRBD1 (6 bases). The CDR3 spans 14 residues. Germline V gene lookup returns CDR1 SGHVS and CDR2 FQNEAQ. Trimming left V 10 bases short and J 0 bases short, with 10 bases between. The CDR3 sequence: CATSRGSGANVLTF. The CDR3, as DNA: TGTGCCACGTCCAGGGGCTCTGGGGCCAACGTCCTGACTTTC.

This chain links TRBV6-1 with TRBJ1-1; maybe TRBD1 (5 bases). CDR1 is MNHNS, CDR2 SASEGT, per germline. The CDR3 is 13 residues long. The V gene lost 4 bases and the J gene lost 4 bases, with 10 bases spanning the gap. In DNA, the CDR3 is TGTGCCAGCAGTGTACAGGCCCTCACTGAAGCTTTCTTT. It is translated as CASSVQALTEAFF.

As to this clone: Other DNA sequences in this sample translate to the same CDR3. This chain uses TRBV6-5 with TRBJ2-3; TRBD1 or TRBD2 may be the D gene (6 bases each). With 3 bases removed from V and 1 base from J, the gap between germline ends came to 11 bases. In germline, CDR1 is MNHEY, CDR2 SVGAGI. This CDR3 has 15 residues. The CDR3 DNA follows: TGTGCCAGCAGTTATTTGGGGGGCGGCACAGATACGCAGTATTTT. Its translation: CASSYLGGGTDTQYF.

The chain recombines TRBV7-9 with TRBJ1-2; D may be TRBD1 (6 bases). Germline loops: CDR1 SEHNR, CDR2 FQNEAQ (reference sequence). The CDR3 has 15 residues. V was trimmed by 3 bases and J by 8 bases, leaving 19 bases between them. CDR3 residues: CASSLTGGSVMGYTF. CDR3 bases: TGTGCCAGCAGCTTGACAGGAGGGTCAGTAATGGGCTACACCTTC.

This clone occurred once. Other DNA sequences within the sample encode an identical CDR3. CDR3 nucleotide sequence: TGTGCCAGCAGTCGACAGGGGTTCACAGATACGCAGTATTTT. It yields the protein CASSRQGFTDTQYF. This chain links TRBV27 with TRBJ2-3, with 8 bases matching TRBD1. This CDR3 comprises 14 residues. V dropped 5 bases and J dropped 2; count of bases not matched to a gene: 3. Germline V gene sequence: CDR1 MNHEY, CDR2 SMNVEV (reference sequence).

The rearrangement uses TRBV10-3 and TRBJ2-1; TRBD2 agrees at 12 bases. Germline lookup yields CDR1 ENHRY and CDR2 SYGVKD. The CDR3 sequence is 14 residues long. After removal of 10 bases from V and 7 bases from J, the junction contained 8 bases not matched to a gene. The CDR3 DNA follows: TGTGCCACCCAACTAGCGGGGGGCTTGAATGAGCAGTTCTTC. Translated: CATQLAGGLNEQFF.

On this clone itself: The sample holds other DNA sequences that translate to the same CDR3. The chain recombines TRBV5-4 with TRBJ1-1, with 10 bases matching TRBD1. The CDR3 has 14 amino acids. Germline values: CDR1 SGHNT, CDR2 YYREEE (reference sequence). The J segment lost 2 bases and the V segment lost 3 bases, leaving 1 base of the junction unmatched. The CDR3 spells CASSWDRGNTEAFF. DNA for the CDR3: TGTGCCAGCAGCTGGGACAGGGGAAACACTGAAGCTTTCTTT.

In the case of this clone: Other DNA sequences in the same sample also yield this CDR3. The chain recombines TRBV5-1 with TRBJ2-7; TRBD2 aligns across 11 bases. V was pared by 4 bases and J by 4 bases, with 4 bases of the junction left unmatched. Germline V gene lookup returns CDR1 SGHRS and CDR2 YFSETQ. This CDR3 spans 14 amino acids. The CDR3 sequence is CASSRGTSGYEQYF. For the CDR3, the DNA is TGCGCCAGCAGCCGCGGGACTAGCGGATACGAGCAGTACTTC.

To note about this clone: At the DNA level, this CDR3 is encoded by other sequences in the same sample as well. This rearrangement joins TRBV5-1 to TRBJ2-2, with a possible D match to TRBD1 (6 bases). Trimming cost V 4 bases and J 3 bases, with 10 bases left between them. Germline CDR1 reads SGHRS; CDR2 reads YFSETQ. This CDR3 is 14 amino acids long. The CDR3 DNA reads TGCGCCAGCAGCCTCAGGGGCGACACCGGGGAGCTGTTTTTT. Translation: CASSLRGDTGELFF. Drawing the rest from reference TRBV5-1 and TRBJ2-2, the complete variable domain is KAGVTQTPRYLIKTRGQQVTLSCSPISGHRSVSWYQQTPGQGLQFLFEYFSETQRNKGNFPGRFSGRQFSNSRSEMNVSTLELGDSALYLCASSLRGDTGELFFGEGSRLTVL.

On this clone itself: This specimen includes other DNA sequences encoding the same CDR3. V and J are TRBV18 and TRBJ2-1, with TRBD2 matching 8 bases. From germline, CDR1 is KGHSH and CDR2 LQKENI. The CDR3 runs 16 residues. The ends lost 1 base at V and 1 base at J; junction bases unmatched: 3. This chain's CDR3 is CASSPLAGGSYNEQFF. The CDR3 bases are TGTGCCAGCTCACCACTGGCGGGGGGTTCCTACAATGAGCAGTTCTTC.

To note about this clone: This specimen includes other DNA sequences encoding the same CDR3. V and J are TRBV5-4 and TRBJ2-3, with D perhaps TRBD1 (6 bases). There are 15 residues in the CDR3. Germline CDR1 reads SGHNT; CDR2 reads YYREEE (reference sequence). V was pared by 0 bases and J by 1 base, with 9 bases between. CDR3: CASSLDGGGTDTQYF. The CDR3 region has the DNA TGTGCCAGCAGCTTGGATGGGGGCGGCACAGATACGCAGTATTTT. The full variable domain, rest sourced from reference TRBV5-4 and TRBJ2-3, is ETGVTQSPTHLIKTRGQQVTLRCSSQSGHNTVSWYQQALGQGPQFIFQYYREEENGRGNFPPRFSGLQFPNYSSELNVNALELDDSALYLCASSLDGGGTDTQYFGPGTRLTVL.

J is TRBJ2-5 and V is TRBV11-2; 7 bases fit TRBD2. Germline V gene data show CDR1 as SGHAT and CDR2 as FQNNGV. Unmatched junction bases numbered 11, after V lost 5 bases and J lost 5 bases. There are 15 residues in the CDR3. CDR3 in amino acids: CASSPSLAGVETQYF. CDR3 coding DNA: TGTGCCAGCAGCCCCTCGTTGGCGGGGGTGGAGACCCAGTACTTC.

CDR3 loop: CASSPLRRNYNEQFF. The CDR3 DNA reads as TGTGCCAGCAGCCCATTACGGAGGAACTACAATGAGCAGTTCTTC. The V call is TRBV28, the J call TRBJ2-1; D is perhaps TRBD2 (5 bases). V lost 6 bases and J 3 bases, leaving 15 bases between the germline ends. The CDR3 has 15 amino acids. The V gene's germline CDR1 is MDHEN and CDR2 SYDVKM.

The chain joins TRBV7-2 to TRBJ2-5; either TRBD1 or TRBD2 may fit D (5 bases each). The CDR3 has 14 amino acids. Germline V gene data show CDR1 as SGHTA and CDR2 as FQGNSA. Trimming took off 0 bases at V and 5 bases at J, with 10 bases between the two ends. CDR3 coding DNA: TGTGCCAGCAGCTTAGCGGGGGTACTGGAGACCCAGTACTTC. As protein: CASSLAGVLETQYF.

The chain carries TRBV6-5 and TRBJ2-2; TRBD2 matches at 11 bases. V was clipped by 4 bases and J by 6 bases; unmatched bases: 7. Germline V gene lookup returns CDR1 MNHEY and CDR2 SVGAGI. This CDR3 region has 16 residues. Here the CDR3 DNA reads TGTGCCAGCAGTTCCCCAACTAGCGGGAGACCCGGGGAGCTGTTTTTT. Translating it yields CASSSPTSGRPGELFF.

The chain carries TRBV7-9 and TRBJ2-1, with D maybe TRBD2 (6 bases). This CDR3 is 15 amino acids long. Trimming removed 5 bases from V and 4 bases from J, with 15 bases in between. Germline V gene sequence: CDR1 SEHNR, CDR2 FQNEAQ (reference sequence). For the CDR3, the DNA is TGTGCCAGCAGCGAGGACTGGAGCGGGTACAATGAGCAGTTCTTC. Translated, it gives CASSEDWSGYNEQFF. Complete variable domain (other parts from reference TRBV7-9 and TRBJ2-1): DTGVSQNPRHKITKRGQNVTFRCDPISEHNRLYWYRQTLGQGPEFLTYFQNEAQLEKSRLLSDRFSAERPKGSFSTLEIQRTEQGDSAMYLCASSEDWSGYNEQFFGPGTRLTVL.

The sample holds a few counts of this clone. The V call is TRBV18, the J call TRBJ2-1; D is unclear. The CDR3 extends over 12 amino acids. V gave up 3 bases and J gave up 8 bases, with 8 bases separating them. The V gene's germline CDR1 is KGHSH and CDR2 LQKENI. This CDR3 reads CASSPRTHEQFF. CDR3 in DNA: TGTGCCAGCTCACCTCGAACGCATGAGCAGTTCTTC.

The chain uses TRBV30 and TRBJ2-7; D remains ambiguous. Looked up from germline, CDR1 is GTSNPN and CDR2 is SVGIG (reference sequence). The CDR3 runs 15 residues. The V end was cut by 2 bases, the J end by 0 bases, with 14 bases between. DNA of the CDR3: TGTGCCTGGAGTCCCATAGACCTTAGCTCCTACGAGCAGTACTTC. It yields the protein CAWSPIDLSSYEQYF.